This entry describes one T cell receptor beta chain. This entry comes from a study of blood T cell repertoires in COVID-19. Profiled with immunoSEQ multiplex PCR; TCRdb holds only in-frame clones, not every one. Of more than 95,000 clones listed, roughly 80% are singletons. The origin of this receptor is a young man with acute or convalescent COVID-19. The sequenced sample was peripheral blood.

CDR3 sequence: CASSPSGRLDTQYF. Written as DNA, the CDR3 is TGTGCCAGCAGCCCTAGCGGGAGGTTGGATACGCAGTATTTT. This chain uses TRBV9 with TRBJ2-3; 11 bases are shared with TRBD2. Trimming removed 4 bases from V and 6 bases from J; junction bases left unmatched: 4. Germline V lookup: CDR1 SGDLS, CDR2 YYNGEE. This CDR3 has 14 amino acids.